These T cell receptor beta chains were read from a single sample in a study of cytomegalovirus exposure and HLA in healthy donors. Generated by immunoSEQ multiplex PCR, the TCRdb table keeps only in-frame clones and is missing some. The sample includes 150,000 or so clones, 86% seen only once; the top ten take just under 2%. The sample consisted of PBMCs. These receptors all come from a woman aged 18-29 years in good health and CMV-seronegative. CDR3s include the opening cysteine and the closing phenylalanine or tryptophan. The D gene is left open where the match is weak. The size entry is marked missing in some rows and otherwise reads once, few, many or a size class.

v_call	clone_size	d_call	j_call	cdr3_aa	cdr3_nt
TRBV28	once	TRBD1	TRBJ2-4	CASNRQGSAKNIQYF	TGTGCCAGCAACCGACAGGGAAGCGCCAAAAACATTCAGTACTTC
TRBV7-6	once	NA	TRBJ2-1	CASSLGQINEQFF	TGTGCCAGCAGCTTAGGACAGATCAATGAGCAGTTCTTC
TRBV2	NA	NA	TRBJ2-1	CASSQWTTAITEQFF	TGTGCCAGCAGTCAGTGGACAACAGCTATTACTGAGCAGTTCTTC
TRBV5-1	NA	TRBD2	TRBJ2-7	CASSQGTSRDYEQYF	TGCGCCAGCAGCCAAGGGACTAGCCGAGACTACGAGCAGTACTTC
TRBV5-4	few	NA	TRBJ2-7	CASSLRRLSGLNEQYF	TGTGCCAGCAGCTTGAGAAGGCTTAGCGGATTAAACGAGCAGTACTTC
TRBV12-5	NA	TRBD1	TRBJ2-2	CASGLVLGTGRVELFF	TGTGCTAGTGGTTTGGTACTGGGGACAGGGCGTGTGGAGCTGTTTTTT
TRBV7-2	NA	NA	TRBJ2-7	CASSLAGTFNEQYF	TGTGCCAGCAGCTTAGCAGGGACATTCAACGAGCAGTACTTC
TRBV18	NA	NA	TRBJ1-4	CASSPGRQLGEKLFF	TGTGCCAGCTCACCGGGGAGGCAACTCGGCGAAAAACTGTTTTTT
TRBV7-3	NA	TRBD2	TRBJ2-2	CASSLAGGNTGELFF	TGTGCCAGCAGCTTAGCGGGAGGAAACACCGGGGAGCTGTTTTTT
TRBV9	NA	NA	TRBJ2-5	CASSVGQQETQYF	TGTGCCAGCAGCGTAGGTCAGCAAGAGACCCAGTACTTC
TRBV7-3	NA	TRBD1	TRBJ2-5	CASSTRQGETQYF	TGTGCCAGCAGCACTAGACAGGGAGAGACCCAGTACTTC
TRBV29-1	NA	NA	TRBJ2-1	CSVEDPGEQFF	TGCAGCGTTGAAGATCCCGGGGAGCAGTTCTTC
TRBV4-2	once	TRBD1	TRBJ2-7	CASSFRTGNSEQYF	TGTGCCAGCAGCTTTAGGACAGGGAATAGCGAGCAGTACTTC
TRBV7-8	NA	NA	TRBJ2-7	CASSLAPPGHSSYEQYF	TGTGCCAGCAGCTTAGCGCCCCCGGGACATAGCTCCTACGAGCAGTACTTC
TRBV19	NA	TRBD2	TRBJ2-1	CASGGAGLYNEQFF	TGTGCCAGCGGAGGAGCGGGACTCTACAATGAGCAGTTCTTC
TRBV5-1	NA	TRBD1	TRBJ1-1	CASSQGVNTEAFF	TGCGCCAGCAGCCAGGGGGTGAACACTGAAGCTTTCTTT
TRBV9	NA	TRBD2	TRBJ2-2	CASSPRRTAGVHTGELFF	TGTGCCAGCAGCCCACGACGGACAGCGGGAGTACACACCGGGGAGCTGTTTTTT
TRBV5-1	NA	NA	TRBJ1-1	CASSPNARQANTEAFF	TGCGCCAGCAGCCCCAACGCCCGGCAGGCAAACACTGAAGCTTTCTTT
TRBV28	NA	NA	TRBJ2-7	CASSLKRATNSYEQYF	TGTGCCAGCAGTTTAAAGCGGGCGACCAATTCCTACGAGCAGTACTTC
TRBV28	NA	NA	TRBJ2-7	CASIPRDSSYEQYF	TGTGCCAGCATTCCCCGGGACTCCTCCTACGAGCAGTACTTC
TRBV9	NA	TRBD1	TRBJ2-2	CASSLDRGNTGELFF	TGTGCCAGCAGTCTGGACAGGGGGAACACCGGGGAGCTGTTTTTT
TRBV9	NA	TRBD2	TRBJ2-5	CASSEGSGRAGETQYF	TGTGCCAGCAGCGAGGGAAGCGGGAGGGCCGGGGAGACCCAGTACTTC
TRBV9	NA	NA	TRBJ1-1	CASSVDISGGVIFPAFF	TGTGCCAGCAGCGTAGATATAAGCGGGGGCGTAATTTTTCCAGCTTTCTTT
TRBV10-3	NA	TRBD2	TRBJ2-5	CAISSGGQYQETQYF	TGTGCCATCAGTAGCGGGGGGCAGTACCAAGAGACCCAGTACTTC
TRBV5-6	NA	NA	TRBJ2-6	CASSPGTRSGANVLTF	TGTGCCAGCAGTCCCGGGACACGCTCTGGGGCCAACGTCCTGACTTTC
TRBV19	NA	TRBD1	TRBJ1-1	CASSMLVGTGNTEAFF	TGTGCCAGTAGTATGCTCGTTGGGACAGGGAACACTGAAGCTTTCTTT
TRBV2	NA	NA	TRBJ1-1	CASSSGAVTEAFF	TGTGCCAGCAGTTCAGGGGCGGTCACTGAAGCTTTCTTT
TRBV10-2	NA	NA	TRBJ2-3	CASSELSNTDTDTQYF	TGCGCCAGCAGTGAGTTATCAAATACAGACACAGATACGCAGTATTTT
TRBV5-1	NA	TRBD2	TRBJ2-2	CASSWGLAGILGGELFF	TGCGCCAGCAGCTGGGGACTAGCGGGAATCCTCGGAGGGGAGCTGTTTTTT
TRBV2	NA	NA	TRBJ1-1	CASSPQGLYTEAFF	TGTGCCAGCAGCCCCCAGGGACTTTACACTGAAGCTTTCTTT
TRBV18	NA	TRBD2	TRBJ2-5	CASSPGGQETQYF	TGTGCCAGCTCACCGGGGGGGCAAGAGACCCAGTACTTC
TRBV5-6	NA	TRBD1	TRBJ2-3	CASQTGALTDTQYF	TGTGCCAGCCAAACAGGGGCCCTCACAGATACGCAGTATTTT
TRBV5-3	NA	TRBD2	TRBJ2-3	CARTLLRAGGADTQYF	TGTGCCAGAACGCTCCTGCGGGCGGGAGGCGCAGATACGCAGTATTTT
TRBV27	NA	TRBD1	TRBJ1-5	CASSRQGATGNQPQHF	TGTGCCAGCAGTCGACAGGGGGCGACGGGCAATCAGCCCCAGCATTTT
TRBV2	NA	TRBD1	TRBJ1-1	CASRGTGALAEAFF	TGTGCCAGCAGGGGGACAGGGGCACTCGCTGAAGCTTTCTTT
TRBV11-2	NA	TRBD1	TRBJ1-2	CASSLDWETGGYTF	TGTGCCAGCAGCTTAGATTGGGAGACAGGGGGCTACACCTTC
TRBV4-2	NA	NA	TRBJ2-5	CASSQDRGEPKETQYF	TGTGCCAGCAGCCAAGATCGGGGAGAGCCCAAAGAGACCCAGTACTTC
TRBV27	NA	NA	TRBJ2-7	CASSLNPTGSHEQYF	TGTGCCAGCAGTTTAAACCCGACAGGTTCCCACGAGCAGTACTTC
TRBV11-2	NA	TRBD2	TRBJ2-1	CASSEQGTSVYNEQFF	TGTGCCAGCAGCGAACAAGGGACTAGTGTTTACAATGAGCAGTTCTTC
TRBV6-6	once	NA	TRBJ2-7	CASSYPIRGTYEQYF	TGTGCCAGCAGTTACCCCATCCGGGGGACCTACGAGCAGTACTTC
TRBV27	NA	NA	TRBJ1-6	CASSSGGLHSPLHF	TGTGCCAGCAGTTCTGGGGGCCTGCATTCACCCCTCCACTTT
TRBV6-5	NA	NA	TRBJ2-7	CASSYSPQVLLSEQYF	TGTGCCAGCAGTTATTCCCCGCAAGTCCTTCTGAGCGAGCAGTACTTC
TRBV28	NA	TRBD2	TRBJ2-3	CASSSPGLETGGTQYF	TGTGCCAGCAGTTCCCCTGGACTAGAAACCGGTGGTACGCAGTATTTT
TRBV6-6	NA	NA	TRBJ1-4	CASSDQGFKEKLFF	TGTGCCAGCAGTGACCAGGGGTTTAAAGAAAAACTGTTTTTT
TRBV28	once	NA	TRBJ2-7	CASSSQGSTYEQYF	TGTGCCAGCAGTTCTCAGGGTTCGACCTACGAGCAGTACTTC
TRBV6-8	NA	NA	TRBJ2-6	CASSRGRGANVLTF	TGTGCCAGCAGCAGAGGGCGTGGGGCCAACGTCCTGACTTTC
TRBV28	once	NA	TRBJ1-1	CASSSREAAEAFF	TGTGCCAGCAGTTCGAGGGAGGCGGCTGAAGCTTTCTTT
TRBV5-1	NA	NA	TRBJ1-1	CASSPGDNTEAFF	TGCGCCAGCAGCCCCGGGGATAACACTGAAGCTTTCTTT
TRBV2	few	TRBD2	TRBJ2-7	CASNGGGLHEQYF	TGTGCCAGCAATGGGGGGGGTCTCCACGAGCAGTACTTC
TRBV28	NA	NA	TRBJ1-2	CASSLWGSESYGYTF	TGTGCCAGCAGTTTATGGGGCAGTGAATCCTATGGCTACACCTTC
TRBV11-2	NA	NA	TRBJ2-5	CASSLVRNYQNQETQYF	TGTGCCAGCAGCTTAGTTAGGAACTACCAAAACCAAGAGACCCAGTACTTC
TRBV19	NA	TRBD2	TRBJ2-1	CASSIGLAVDNEQFF	TGTGCCAGTAGTATTGGGCTAGCGGTAGACAATGAGCAGTTCTTC
TRBV6-5	NA	NA	TRBJ1-1	CASSYAGVGTEAFF	TGTGCCAGCAGTTACGCGGGGGTGGGCACTGAAGCTTTCTTT
TRBV10-1	NA	NA	TRBJ2-5	CASSDHQGQETQYF	TGCGCCAGCTCCGACCATCAGGGCCAAGAGACCCAGTACTTC
TRBV10-3	NA	NA	TRBJ2-7	CAISELAQSSYEQYF	TGTGCCATCAGTGAGTTAGCCCAGAGCTCCTACGAGCAGTACTTC